The present TCR beta chain was sequenced within a study of T cell changes during pregnancy in multiple sclerosis. The germline gives CDR1 SQVTM, CDR2 ANQGSEA. Trimming removed 0 bases at V and 6 bases at J, with 23 bases between. This CDR3 has 17 amino acids. Here immunoSEQ multiplex PCR was the method, and the copy in TCRdb shows in-frame clones only, minus some. The sample shows some 50,000 clones, roughly 94% of them seen only once. The sample was CD4+ T cells from peripheral blood mononuclear cells, taken in the second trimester of pregnancy. The receptor comes from a female donor with multiple sclerosis, enrolled in a pregnancy study. The chain carries TRBV29-1 and TRBJ1-2; D is possibly TRBD1 (5 bases). CDR3 sequence: CSVEDGFLGVGADGYTF. The CDR3 bases are TGCAGCGTTGAAGATGGCTTCCTAGGAGTAGGGGCGGATGGCTACACCTTC. The whole variable domain, remainder taken from reference TRBV29-1 and TRBJ1-2, is SAVISQKPSRDICQRGTSLTIQCQVDSQVTMMFWYRQQPGQSLTLIATANQGSEATYESGFVIDKFPISRPNLTFSTLTVSNMSPEDSSIYLCSVEDGFLGVGADGYTFGSGTRLTVV.